The rows below give T cell receptor beta chains drawn from one sample of a study of blood T cells in healthy people across ages. Each CDR3 protein gets one entry after TCRdb re-called the 5' RACE reads with MiXCR. The data contain around 1,600,000 distinct CDR3 sequences, under 55% of them singletons. Sequenced: blood. The receptors were gathered from a young woman in good health. Both conserved end residues are part of each CDR3. D genes are given only for firm matches. Clone size is shown for a subset of rows, as once, few, many or a class of expanded clone.

V gene,D gene,clone size,J gene,CDR3 protein,CDR3 DNA
TRBV6-9,-,-,TRBJ2-1,CASWSWALLRTNEQFF,TGTGCCAGCTGGTCTTGGGCCCTCCTGCGGACGAATGAGCAGTTCTTC
TRBV20-1,-,-,TRBJ2-7,CSARRQDYEQYF,TGCAGTGCTAGACGACAAGACTACGAGCAGTACTTC
TRBV29-1,-,few,TRBJ2-7,CSAREGGYSYEQYF,TGCAGTGCTAGAGAGGGGGGTTACTCCTACGAGCAGTACTTC
TRBV15,TRBD1,few,TRBJ1-2,CATSRSGTAYGYTF,TGTGCCACCAGCAGGTCCGGGACAGCTTATGGCTACACCTTC
TRBV30,TRBD1,-,TRBJ2-7,CAWNLQGYEQYF,TGTGCCTGGAATCTACAGGGGTACGAGCAGTACTTC
TRBV18,TRBD1,-,TRBJ2-1,CASSPPGTGGLKNEQFF,TGTGCCAGCTCACCACCCGGGACAGGGGGCCTAAAAAATGAGCAGTTCTTC
TRBV2,TRBD1,-,TRBJ2-1,CASRDRSVQFF,TGTGCCAGCAGGGACAGGTCCGTACAGTTCTTC
TRBV27,-,-,TRBJ1-1,CASQVHKGTEAFF,TGTGCCAGCCAAGTCCATAAGGGCACTGAGGCTTTCTTT
TRBV4-3,-,-,TRBJ1-6,CASSQGLGGSLHF,TGCGCCAGCAGCCAGGGTCTCGGTGGGTCCCTCCACTTT
TRBV6-5,-,once,TRBJ1-2,CASSYGGGGFDYGYTF,TGTGCCAGCAGCTACGGAGGTGGGGGCTTTGACTATGGCTACACCTTC
TRBV14,TRBD1,few,TRBJ2-3,CASSQVTGGTDTQYF,TGCGCCAGCAGCCAAGTCACAGGGGGCACAGATACGCAGTATTTT
TRBV4-3,-,few,TRBJ1-1,CASSQGRALGTEAFF,TGCGCCAGCAGCCAAGGTAGGGCTCTCGGGACTGAAGCTTTCTTT
TRBV6-2/TRBV6-3,TRBD1,-,TRBJ2-3,CASKPIGTGGADTQYF,TGTGCCAGCAAACCAATCGGGACAGGGGGCGCAGATACGCAGTATTTT
TRBV20-1,-,-,TRBJ1-5,CSAAQPAQPQHF,TGCAGTGCTGCCCAACCTGCTCAGCCCCAGCATTTT
TRBV27,-,few,TRBJ1-2,CASSFAGVRGYTF,TGTGCCAGCAGTTTTGCAGGGGTGCGCGGCTACACCTTC
TRBV7-2,-,-,TRBJ2-5,CASSSLSETQYF,TGTGCCAGCAGCTCCCTTTCAGAGACCCAGTACTTC
TRBV20-1,-,many,TRBJ1-5,CSARKGGSNQPQHF,TGCAGTGCTAGAAAGGGGGGATCGAATCAGCCCCAGCATTTT
TRBV13,TRBD1,-,TRBJ2-7,CASSLFGVTGGDEQYF,TGTGCCAGCAGCTTATTCGGTGTGACAGGGGGCGACGAGCAGTACTTC
TRBV7-9,TRBD1,many,TRBJ1-2,CASSLEGTGYGYTF,TGTGCCAGCAGCTTAGAAGGGACAGGGTATGGCTACACCTTC
TRBV4-3,TRBD2,-,TRBJ2-3,CASSQRSSGSNTDTQYF,TGCGCCAGCAGCCAAAGGTCTAGCGGGAGTAACACAGATACGCAGTATTTT
TRBV28,TRBD1,-,TRBJ2-3,CASSSGQGRGEQYF,TGTGCCAGCAGTTCGGGACAGGGCAGGGGGGAGCAGTATTTT
TRBV12-3/TRBV12-4,-,-,TRBJ2-5,CASSPTLEEQYF,TGTGCCAGCAGTCCTACCCTGGAGGAGCAGTACTTC
TRBV11-2,-,few,TRBJ2-7,CASSSPGLNSYNEQYF,TGTGCCAGCAGCTCTCCGGGACTGAACTCCTACAATGAGCAGTACTTC
TRBV12-3/TRBV12-4,TRBD1,few,TRBJ2-5,CASRGTEGLLKQYF,TGTGCCAGCAGGGGGACAGAGGGGTTGTTGAAGCAGTACTTC
TRBV29-1,-,few,TRBJ2-1,CSVETSYNEQFF,TGCAGCGTGGAAACTAGTTACAATGAGCAGTTCTTC
TRBV4-1,-,-,TRBJ2-7,CASSPGQGGLREQYF,TGCGCCAGCAGTCCCGGCCAGGGGGGTCTTCGCGAGCAGTACTTC
TRBV29-1,-,-,TRBJ2-7,CSVVNDYEQYF,TGCAGCGTTGTAAATGACTACGAGCAGTACTTC
TRBV6-2/TRBV6-3,-,few,TRBJ2-4,CASSYQTGFRGKNIQYF,TGTGCCAGCAGTTACCAGACAGGCTTCCGCGGCAAAAACATTCAGTACTTC
TRBV4-2,-,few,TRBJ1-2,CASSQEHGGGYTF,TGTGCCAGCAGCCAAGAACATGGGGGAGGCTACACCTTC
TRBV7-2,TRBD1,-,TRBJ1-5,CASSLGWTGGQPQHF,TGTGCCAGCAGCTTAGGCTGGACAGGAGGCCAGCCCCAGCATTTT
TRBV7-9,TRBD2,few,TRBJ2-5,CASSSLGTSGGETQYF,TGTGCCAGCAGTTCTCTTGGGACTAGCGGGGGGGAGACCCAGTACTTC
TRBV12-3/TRBV12-4,-,-,TRBJ1-1,CASTATSILGEAFF,TGTGCCAGCACCGCGACATCTATTTTGGGTGAAGCTTTCTTT
TRBV4-1,-,few,TRBJ1-5,CASSQEARWGPQHF,TGCGCCAGCAGCCAAGAGGCACGCTGGGGACCCCAGCATTTT
TRBV5-1,TRBD1,-,TRBJ2-4,CASSFPGQGTQEQYF,TGCGCCAGCAGCTTCCCGGGACAGGGGACTCAGGAGCAGTACTTC
TRBV5-1,TRBD2,-,TRBJ2-1,CASSSSGGARNEQFF,TGCGCCAGCAGCTCTAGCGGGGGGGCAAGGAATGAGCAGTTCTTC
TRBV5-1,TRBD1,-,TRBJ1-2,CASSLRGQATSNYGYTF,TGCGCCAGCAGCTTAAGAGGACAGGCGACATCTAACTATGGCTACACCTTC
TRBV12-3/TRBV12-4,-,-,TRBJ2-4,CASRDGRPSKPDKNIQYF,TGTGCCAGCAGGGATGGACGGCCCTCGAAGCCAGACAAAAACATTCAGTACTTC
TRBV4-3,TRBD1,-,TRBJ1-1,CTSSQDRRGRSTEAFF,TGCACCAGCAGCCAAGACAGGAGGGGGCGCAGCACTGAAGCTTTCTTT
TRBV20-1,TRBD1,many,TRBJ2-1,CSARDGQELGNEQFF,TGCAGTGCTAGAGACGGACAGGAGTTAGGGAATGAGCAGTTCTTC
TRBV11-2,-,few,TRBJ2-5,CASSLDLGGTGRETQYF,TGTGCCAGCAGCTTAGATCTAGGCGGTACCGGAAGGGAGACCCAGTACTTC
TRBV20-1,TRBD2,few,TRBJ2-4,CSARDRIAGDVAVQYF,TGCAGTGCTAGAGATCGAATAGCGGGGGATGTTGCGGTTCAGTACTTC
TRBV6-2/TRBV6-3,-,few,TRBJ2-7,CASSPTGGSKGEQYF,TGTGCCAGCAGCCCCACTGGCGGTTCTAAGGGCGAGCAGTACTTC
TRBV6-2/TRBV6-3,TRBD1,-,TRBJ2-1,CASQFRDRSHNEQFF,TGTGCCAGCCAATTCCGGGACAGAAGTCACAATGAGCAGTTCTTC
TRBV11-2,-,-,TRBJ1-1,CASRTAGVGRTEAFF,TGTGCCAGCCGCACCGCGGGGGTCGGTCGGACTGAAGCTTTCTTT
TRBV7-8,TRBD1,-,TRBJ1-5,CASSLAGETGSNQPQHF,TGTGCCAGCAGCTTAGCGGGGGAGACAGGGAGCAATCAGCCCCAGCATTTT
TRBV9,TRBD2,-,TRBJ2-5,CASSVGRSGGQETQYF,TGTGCCAGCAGCGTAGGGAGAAGCGGGGGTCAAGAGACCCAGTACTTC
TRBV29-1,TRBD1,-,TRBJ2-4,CSVVQGEDAKNIQYF,TGCAGCGTGGTACAGGGGGAGGATGCCAAAAACATTCAGTACTTC
TRBV9,-,few,TRBJ2-1,CASSVAENEQFF,TGTGCCAGCAGCGTAGCCGAGAATGAGCAGTTCTTC
TRBV7-2,-,-,TRBJ1-1,CASSFPPTRAFF,TGTGCCAGCAGCTTTCCGCCAACGAGGGCTTTCTTT
TRBV6-6,TRBD1,-,TRBJ1-2,CASSRDRGIDGYTF,TGTGCCAGCAGTAGGGACAGGGGGATAGATGGCTACACCTTC